This TCR beta chain was observed in a study of a mutant IDH1 vaccine in newly diagnosed glioma. Looking at the study overall: V12 took place at week 35, and V13 at week 47.

Method: immunoSEQ multiplex PCR; TCRdb's copy keeps in-frame clones and lacks some. The data show tens of thousands of clones, with 81% seen just once and 4.5% to 5.5% held by the top ten. General study findings and limits: Researchers report vaccine-induced immune responses in approximately 95% of patients.

Concerning this clone: What it recognizes is unknown.

As to time point: week 35, safety follow-up. In every dose of vaccine, 300 ug of mutant IDH1 20-mer peptide was given alongside topical imiquimod. The CDR3 covers 14 residues. The V gene end was trimmed by 5 bases and the J gene end by 4 bases; junction bases not matched to a gene: 7. In germline, CDR1 is SGHDN, CDR2 FVKESK. The clonotype was recovered from a woman aged 40 to 49 with glioma. Some clones in this sample may be carry-over from other donors' samples. The material sequenced was PBMCs, taken from a glioma patient whose treatment included an IDH1 peptide vaccine. This chain links TRBV14 with TRBJ1-2; 7 bases align to TRBD1. CDR3 protein: CASSSGTVGYGYTF. The DNA for the CDR3 is TGTGCCAGCAGCTCCGGGACAGTAGGCTATGGCTACACCTTC.